These 28 T cell receptor beta chains were sequenced from one sample in a study of early T cells in non-severe SARS-CoV-2 infection (dated by TCRdb to the early 2020s). Receptor libraries were prepared by 5' RACE. For sequencing, a NextSeq 500 was employed. TCRdb took the public reads, trimmed them with fastp at Q25, ran MiXCR for clone calling and kept in-frame beta chains. A single entry per CDR3 protein holds the most common genes and DNA from its merged rows. Across this sample there are about 16,000 distinct CDR3 sequences, with about 5% seen only once. The ten largest clones represent 6.5% to 8% of the sample. Material for sequencing was whole blood. The receptors originated from an adult who was a healthcare worker with PCR-confirmed SARS-CoV-2 infection or an uninfected control (not recorded which).

The gene calls are TRBV7-3 and TRBJ2-1; TRBD1 aligns across 7 bases. This CDR3 contains 14 residues. Germline V CDR1 and CDR2: SGHTA, FQGTGA. Unmatched junction bases numbered 7, after V lost 4 bases and J lost 7 bases. The CDR3 DNA follows: TGTGCCAGCAGCTCCCATGGGGACAGAAATGAGCAGTTCTTC. Its translation: CASSSHGDRNEQFF.

Relative to its sample, this clonotype is medium-sized (0.01 to 0.1%). The rearrangement joins TRBV4-1 to TRBJ2-7, with 9 bases lining up with TRBD2. Per the germline V gene, CDR1 is MGHRA and CDR2 is YSYEKL. V gave up 3 bases and J gave up 1 base; unmatched junction bases: 4. The CDR3 extends over 15 amino acids. The CDR3 DNA reads as TGCGCCAGCAGCCATTTTAGCGGGAGTTCCTACGAGCAGTACTTC. Its protein is CASSHFSGSSYEQYF.

This clonotype was recorded many times. V gene TRBV12-3 or TRBV12-4 combines with J gene TRBJ2-3; 7 positions match TRBD2. Trimming cost V 6 bases and J 2 bases; bases outside gene matches: 8. The CDR3 length is 15 residues. The CDR3 DNA is TGTGCCAGCAGCCCCAAACTAGCGAACACAGATACGCAGTATTTT. Its protein is CASSPKLANTDTQYF.

This clonotype was seen repeatedly, ten times or more. The chain combines TRBV10-2 with TRBJ2-7, with 8 bases that match TRBD1. The J segment lost 7 bases and the V segment lost 8 bases, leaving 7 bases of the junction unmatched. The germline V gene encodes CDR1 WSHSY and CDR2 SAAADI. The CDR3 contains 12 residues. For the CDR3, the DNA is TGCGCCAGCGGACAGGGCTATCTAGAGCAGTACGTC. As protein: CASGQGYLEQYV.

The V call is TRBV28, the J call TRBJ2-3; maybe TRBD2 (6 bases). The CDR3 runs to 15 residues. Germline V gene data show CDR1 as MDHEN and CDR2 as SYDVKM. V was pared by 2 bases and J by 1 base, with 10 bases between. Here the CDR3 reads CASSLRETGTDTQYF. CDR3 bases: TGTGCCAGCAGTTTACGGGAGACGGGCACAGATACGCAGTATTTT.

This clonotype showed up just a few times. This sequence joins TRBV7-6 and TRBJ2-1; 8 bases line up with TRBD1. Germline V gives CDR1 SGHVS, CDR2 FNYEAQ. V was pared by 5 bases and J by 5 bases, with 17 bases of the junction left unmatched. The CDR3 has 18 amino acids. This CDR3 is CASSPSIPDRANDNEQFF. In DNA, the CDR3 is TGTGCCAGCAGCCCCTCAATTCCGGACAGGGCCAACGACAATGAGCAGTTCTTC.

The sample holds many counts of this clonotype. The rearrangement uses TRBV20-1 and TRBJ2-1, with TRBD2 matching over 11 bases. Germline V gene data show CDR1 as DFQATT and CDR2 as SNEGSKA (reference sequence). The CDR3 totals 18 residues. V was pared by 3 bases and J by 6 bases, with 16 bases of the junction left unmatched. CDR3 sequence reads: CSARDPGLAARRPNEQFF. In nucleotides, the CDR3 is TGCAGTGCTAGGGACCCGGGACTAGCGGCCCGTAGGCCCAATGAGCAGTTCTTC.

This clonotype rates as medium-sized. This chain joins TRBV20-1 and TRBJ1-5; TRBD1 is a possible D gene (5 bases). The CDR3 is made up of 14 amino acids. CDR1 and CDR2 (germline): DFQATT, SNEGSKA (reference sequence). Trimming stripped 6 bases from V and 1 base from J, with 13 bases between. For the CDR3, the DNA is TGCAGTGCATCCCGGTCAGGGAGCAATCAGCCCCAGCATTTT. This gives the protein CSASRSGSNQPQHF.

This clonotype appeared many times. This sequence joins TRBV27 and TRBJ2-7, with TRBD1 identical over 7 bases. After removal of 2 bases from V and 6 bases from J, the junction contained 1 base not matched to a gene. Germline CDR1 and CDR2: MNHEY and SMNVEV (reference sequence). The CDR3 is 12 amino acids. The CDR3 reads CASSLRGPEQYV. Here the CDR3 DNA reads TGTGCCAGCAGTTTAAGGGGGCCCGAGCAGTACGTC.

The chain employs TRBV27 and TRBJ2-1; possible D gene TRBD2, 5 bases. Trimming removed 0 bases at V and 1 base at J, with 10 bases between. Per germline, CDR1 MNHEY and CDR2 SMNVEV (reference sequence). CDR3 length equals 16 residues. CDR3 region: CASSLSVRGSYNEQFF. CDR3 bases: TGTGCCAGCAGTTTATCGGTGAGAGGGTCCTACAATGAGCAGTTCTTC.

The sample holds many counts of this clonotype. The chain uses TRBV5-6 and TRBJ1-2; TRBD1 is a possible D gene (5 bases). Trimming left V 4 bases short and J 8 bases short, with 15 bases between. The CDR3 loop spans 13 amino acids. The V gene's germline CDR1 is SGHDT and CDR2 YYEEEE. The CDR3 is CASSRDRRRGYTF. The CDR3 region has the DNA TGTGCCAGCAGCCGTGACAGACGGCGCGGCTACACCTTC.

This clonotype was detected ten times or more. The rearrangement joins TRBV2 to TRBJ1-2; D unresolved. Germline CDR1 SNHLY, CDR2 FYNNEI. The germline V and J ends were trimmed by 6 bases and 5 bases, with 10 bases remaining between them. This CDR3 has 12 amino acids. CDR3 loop: CASSPRMYGYTF. CDR3 DNA: TGTGCCAGCAGCCCCCGGATGTATGGCTACACCTTC.

This clonotype rates as medium-sized (0.01 to 0.1%). The chain is built from TRBV20-1 and TRBJ1-6; 8 bases fit TRBD1. Losses at the gene ends were 4 bases for V and 7 bases for J; bases not matched to a gene: 3. Germline CDR1 is DFQATT and CDR2 is SNEGSKA (reference sequence). The CDR3 is 13 amino acids. The CDR3 DNA reads as TGCAGTGCTATGGGACAGGTCAATTCACCCCTCCACTTT. It codes for CSAMGQVNSPLHF.

This clonotype was seen repeatedly, ten times or more. The J gene is TRBJ1-5, the V gene TRBV7-9; D not resolved. This CDR3 is 12 amino acids long. V lost 5 bases to trimming and J lost 7 bases, with 9 bases between them. Germline V gene data show CDR1 as SEHNR and CDR2 as FQNEAQ (reference sequence). The CDR3 protein is CASSAGEQPQHF. The DNA of the CDR3 is TGTGCCAGCAGCGCTGGGGAGCAGCCCCAGCATTTT.

This clonotype is medium-sized by share. The chain carries TRBV11-2 and TRBJ1-1; D is ambiguous. V was pared by 2 bases and J by 0 bases, with 7 bases between. The CDR3 length is 14 residues. CDR1 SGHAT and CDR2 FQNNGV come from the germline V gene. The CDR3 DNA reads as TGTGCCAGCAGCTTATTTCGGGTGAACACTGAAGCTTTCTTT. This encodes CASSLFRVNTEAFF.

This clonotype is medium-sized within its sample. J is TRBJ2-7 and V is TRBV12-3 or TRBV12-4; TRBD2 might be the D (6 bases). The CDR3 length is 17 residues. The germline V and J ends were trimmed by 1 base and 2 bases, with 18 bases remaining between them. The CDR3: CASSLERDFKTAYEQYV. For the CDR3, the DNA is TGTGCCAGCAGTTTAGAGAGGGACTTCAAGACGGCCTACGAGCAGTACGTC.

This clonotype was seen many times. The chain joins TRBV24-1 to TRBJ2-1; TRBD2 matches at 12 bases. Per the germline V gene, CDR1 is KGHDR and CDR2 is SFDVKD. CDR3 length: 15 residues. The V segment lost 5 bases and the J segment 4 bases; nucleotides outside the gene matches: 2. The CDR3 protein is CATSGTSGIYNEQFF. The CDR3 bases are TGTGCCACCAGTGGGACTAGCGGGATTTACAATGAGCAGTTCTTC.

V and J are TRBV30 and TRBJ2-2; no definite D call. Germline V gene lookup returns CDR1 GTSNPN and CDR2 SVGIG (reference sequence). The CDR3 totals 13 residues. Trimming removed 2 bases at V and 6 bases at J, with 10 bases between. CDR3 sequence (DNA): TGTGCCTGGAGTTTTAGCCGGCCCGGGGAGCTGTTTTTT. Encoded protein: CAWSFSRPGELFF.

Sample share makes this clonotype medium-sized. The rearrangement uses TRBV4-1 and TRBJ2-1; D is undetermined. The CDR3 is 11 residues long. CDR1 is MGHRA and CDR2 is YSYEKL in the germline V gene. With 6 bases removed from V and 7 bases from J, the gap between germline ends came to 7 bases. The CDR3 region has the DNA TGCGCCAGCAGTCTTGTAAATGAGCAGTTCTTC. It translates to CASSLVNEQFF.

This clonotype was counted many times. The CDR3 protein is CASSHALPDSNQGYAFF. In nucleotides, the CDR3 is TGTGCCAGCAGCCATGCTCTTCCGGACTCGAATCAGGGATACGCTTTCTTT. The V call is TRBV13, the J call TRBJ1-1, with D perhaps TRBD1 (5 bases). The germline V gene encodes CDR1 PRHDT and CDR2 FYEKMQ (reference sequence). This CDR3 is 17 amino acids long. Trimming removed 5 bases from V and 11 bases from J, with 30 bases in between.

The rearrangement links TRBV6-2 or TRBV6-3 to TRBJ1-1; D is unresolved. Germline V gene lookup returns CDR1 MNHEY and CDR2 SVGEGT. V was trimmed by 2 bases and J by 1 base, leaving 8 bases between them. This CDR3 contains 14 residues. CDR3 DNA sequence: TGTGCCAGCAGTTACGCCCACACGAACACTGAAGCTTTCTTT. It encodes CASSYAHTNTEAFF.

In this sample, this clonotype turned up many times. V and J are TRBV4-3 and TRBJ2-2; no clear D gene. V shed 0 bases and J shed 6 bases, with 17 bases lying between them. The CDR3 loop spans 17 amino acids. The germline gives CDR1 LGHNA, CDR2 YSLEER. The CDR3 here is CASSQEVPQRRPGELFF. The CDR3, as DNA: TGCGCCAGCAGCCAAGAAGTCCCTCAACGACGTCCCGGGGAGCTGTTTTTT.

This clonotype appeared many times. The CDR3 spells CASSFPGYTEAFF. CDR3 in DNA: TGCGCCAGCAGTTTTCCGGGATACACTGAAGCTTTCTTT. The V and J genes are TRBV10-2 and TRBJ1-1; D remains ambiguous. With 5 bases removed from V and 3 bases from J, the gap between germline ends came to 10 bases. Germline V gene lookup returns CDR1 WSHSY and CDR2 SAAADI. The CDR3 extends over 13 amino acids.

This rearrangement joins TRBV20-1 to TRBJ2-1; no definite D call. Trimming left V 0 bases short and J 7 bases short, with 10 bases between. Germline V lookup: CDR1 DFQATT, CDR2 SNEGSKA (reference sequence). CDR3 length: 13 amino acids. CDR3 sequence (DNA): TGCAGTGCTAGAGACCTCGATTTGAATGAGCAGTTCTTC. Its protein product is CSARDLDLNEQFF.

This clonotype was recorded at least ten times. This rearrangement joins TRBV4-2 to TRBJ1-3; D may be TRBD1 (6 bases). Looked up from germline, CDR1 is LGHNA and CDR2 is YNFKEQ. The CDR3 sequence is 17 residues long. With 0 bases removed from V and 0 bases from J, the gap between germline ends came to 12 bases. CDR3 sequence reads: CASSQDGGQFSGNTIYF. In nucleotides, the CDR3 is TGTGCCAGCAGCCAAGATGGGGGCCAGTTCTCTGGAAACACCATATATTTT.

This clonotype is labeled as medium-sized. V and J are TRBV3-1 and TRBJ1-1; no reliable D call. CDR1 and CDR2 from the germline V gene are LGHDT and YNNKEL (reference sequence). The CDR3 spans 13 residues. Trimming took off 0 bases at V and 11 bases at J, with 13 bases between the two ends. The CDR3 region has the DNA TGTGCCAGCAGCCAAGAAGGCCCTCGAGGGGCTTTCTTT. It encodes CASSQEGPRGAFF. The variable domain in full, completed from reference TRBV3-1 and TRBJ1-1, reads DTAVSQTPKYLVTQMGNDKSIKCEQNLGHDTMYWYKQDSKKFLKIMFSYNNKELIINETVPNRFSPKSPDKAHLNLHINSLELGDSAVYFCASSQEGPRGAFFGQGTRLTVV.

This clonotype came up many times. This chain links TRBV6-2 or TRBV6-3 with TRBJ1-2; a weak D match, TRBD1 (5 bases). The CDR3 runs to 13 residues. CDR1 MNHEY and CDR2 SVGEGT come from the germline V gene. Trimming shortened V by 3 bases and J by 6 bases, and 11 bases separated the two germline ends. DNA of the CDR3: TGTGCCAGCAGTTATTCGGGGCTGGATGGCTACACCTTC. Translation gives CASSYSGLDGYTF.

This clonotype showed up many times. The J gene is TRBJ2-1, the V gene TRBV11-3, with a weak D call TRBD1 (6 bases). The CDR3 runs to 12 residues. V lost 4 bases to trimming and J lost 7 bases, with 8 bases between them. Germline CDR1 and CDR2: SGHNT and YENEEA. CDR3 region: CASSSQGNEQFF. In nucleotides, the CDR3 is TGTGCCAGCAGCTCGCAGGGGAATGAGCAGTTCTTC.